This is a list of T cell receptor beta chains from one sample in a study of PD-1 blockade in classical Hodgkin lymphoma. Generated by immunoSEQ multiplex PCR, the TCRdb table keeps only in-frame clones and is missing some. This sample yields approximately 26,000 clones, of which 69% are seen a single time; 2.5% to 3.5% belongs to the top ten. Specimen: peripheral blood mononuclear cells (PBMCs), collected at baseline. Source of these receptors: a human donor with classical Hodgkin lymphoma. The CDR3 runs from the conserved cysteine through the conserved F or W. Each record gives: J gene, V gene, clone size, D gene, CDR3 DNA, CDR3 protein. D genes are given only for firm matches. The listing skips clone size in some rows; elsewhere it reads once, few, many or a size class.

>TRBJ1-1|TRBV5-4|medium-sized|NA
TGTGCCACGGAGGGGGTCAACACTGAAGCTTTCTTT
CATEGVNTEAFF
>TRBJ1-4|TRBV28|NA|NA
TGTGCCAGCAGTACACTTCTTGCCGGCGAAAAACTGTTTTTT
CASSTLLAGEKLFF
>TRBJ2-2|TRBV7-9|once|TRBD1
TGTGCCAGCAGCTTTATGGGACAGCACACCGGGGAGCTGTTTTTT
CASSFMGQHTGELFF
>TRBJ1-2|TRBV7-9|NA|NA
TGTGCCAGCAGCTCCCACAGGCAAAACTATGGCTACACCTTC
CASSSHRQNYGYTF
>TRBJ2-3|TRBV7-2|NA|TRBD2
TGTGCCAGCAGCTTAAGCGGGGACACAGATACGCAGTATTTT
CASSLSGDTDTQYF
>TRBJ1-5|TRBV2|NA|TRBD1
TGTGCGAGCAGGGGGCAGGGGATTTATAGCAATCAGCCCCAGCATTTT
CASRGQGIYSNQPQHF
>TRBJ1-1|TRBV27|NA|TRBD1
TGTGCCAGCAGTTTATTTGAGGGGGCGCCGAACACTGAAGCTTTCTTT
CASSLFEGAPNTEAFF
>TRBJ1-6|TRBV10-2|NA|TRBD1
TGCGCCAGCAGTAGGCCCGGGACAGGGACCTATTCACCCCTCCACTTT
CASSRPGTGTYSPLHF
>TRBJ2-3|TRBV5-4|NA|NA
TGTGCCAGCAGCTTTTCCGGGGGGCCGGGTACGCAGTATTTT
CASSFSGGPGTQYF
>TRBJ2-7|TRBV28|few|NA
TGTGCCAGCAGTTTAGGTGGCGAGCAGTACTTC
CASSLGGEQYF
>TRBJ1-5|TRBV10-3|medium-sized|TRBD1
TGTGCCGCCGGGGACAGGATTAATCAGCCCCAGCATTTT
CAAGDRINQPQHF
>TRBJ1-1|TRBV6-5|NA|NA
TGTGCCAGCAGTTTGGAAGACAGGAGGGGCACTGAAGCTTTCTTT
CASSLEDRRGTEAFF
>TRBJ2-5|TRBV11-2|NA|NA
TGTGCCAGCAGCGGAACCGACATCCAAGAGACCCAGTACTTC
CASSGTDIQETQYF
>TRBJ2-5|TRBV4-3|NA|NA
TGCGCCAGCAGCCAAGATGCGGAACAGAGTGGGTTTGGGGAGACCCAGTACTTC
CASSQDAEQSGFGETQYF
>TRBJ2-2|TRBV30|few|NA
TGTGCCTGGAGATCCGGATTTGACGCGAACACCGGGGAGCTGTTTTTT
CAWRSGFDANTGELFF
>TRBJ1-2|TRBV9|NA|NA
TGTGCCAGCAGCGAGGGGGGCGCAGCGGGCTACACCTTC
CASSEGGAAGYTF